The T cell receptor beta chain described here comes from a study of chemoradiotherapy in HPV16-positive cancers. Whole-study context: Functional T-cell assays on a couple of HPV16-positive patients' cells defined candidate HPV-specific clones and common TCR motifs.

The repertoire was sequenced with immunoSEQ multiplex PCR; TCRdb's copy has only in-frame clones and lacks some. The table records about 3,600 clones, roughly 71% of them present only once. Points from the study as a whole: In HPV16-positive patients, HPV-responsive T-cell expansion tracked better recurrence-free survival. During treatment, candidate HPV-specific clones and E7-related motifs expanded in tumor.

The CDR3 runs to 15 residues. V lost 4 bases to trimming and J lost 4 bases, with 16 bases between them. Germline assignment: CDR1 SEHNR and CDR2 FQNEAQ (reference sequence). On this clone itself: Its cognate antigen is unknown.

This specimen was acquired from a patient who underwent chemoradiotherapy. This receptor was obtained from a human donor with HPV-associated anogenital cancer. This chain uses TRBV7-9 with TRBJ2-5; D tentatively reads TRBD1 or TRBD2 (6 bases each). CDR3 bases: TGTGCCAGCAGCTCCTACAGGGCGGGGCGAGAGACCCAGTACTTC. Its translation: CASSSYRAGRETQYF.